These 29 T cell receptor beta chains share one sample of origin, sequenced in a study of blood T cell repertoires in COVID-19. Produced via immunoSEQ multiplex PCR; TCRdb's table is partial and in-frame only. Counted here are under 550,000 clones, over 85% occurring once; the ten biggest clones make up 0.7% to 0.85%. Sequenced input: peripheral blood. The receptors were sampled from a man aged 18-30 years with COVID-19, enrolled during active disease.

The V and J genes are TRBV2 and TRBJ2-1, with 7 bases lining up with TRBD2. V lost 8 bases, J lost 6 bases, and 13 bases stayed unmatched. This CDR3 comprises 15 residues. CDR1 SNHLY and CDR2 FYNNEI come from the germline V gene. The CDR3 sequence: CASARLGLDANEQFF. The CDR3, as DNA: TGTGCCAGCGCACGCCTCGGACTAGATGCCAATGAGCAGTTCTTC.

This clone was detected only once. This rearrangement joins TRBV3-1 (or the pseudogene TRBV3-2) to TRBJ1-3; D gene ambiguous. Trimming removed 3 bases from V and 4 bases from J, with 4 bases in between. Germline CDR1 and CDR2: LGHDT and YNNKEL (reference sequence). This CDR3 contains 12 residues. CDR3 DNA sequence: TGTGCCAGCAGCCAGCAGGGAAACACCATATATTTT. This codes for CASSQQGNTIYF.

The rearrangement uses TRBV7-2 and TRBJ2-5; 9 bases are shared with TRBD2. The CDR3 runs to 17 residues. Germline V gene sequence: CDR1 SGHTA, CDR2 FQGNSA. V dropped 1 base and J dropped 0; count of bases not matched to a gene: 6. As DNA, the CDR3 is TGTGCCAGCAGCTTAGGTCGACTAGCGGCCAACCAAGAGACCCAGTACTTC. Amino acids: CASSLGRLAANQETQYF.

The CDR3 coding sequence is TGTGCCAGCAGTCAAACAGCCAACACTGAAGCTTTCTTT. This gives the protein CASSQTANTEAFF. The chain couples TRBV4-2 to TRBJ1-1; D is undetermined. The CDR3 length is 13 residues. The germline V gene encodes CDR1 LGHNA and CDR2 YNFKEQ. With 6 bases removed from V and 2 bases from J, the gap between germline ends came to 10 bases.

The rearrangement uses TRBV5-4 and TRBJ1-2; 9 nucleotides align to TRBD1. V lost 5 bases, J lost 3 bases, and 11 bases stayed unmatched. Germline CDR1 and CDR2: SGHNT and YYREEE (reference sequence). The length of the CDR3 is 16 residues. The CDR3 here is CASRGERDRDYYGYTF. Written as DNA, the CDR3 is TGTGCCAGCAGGGGTGAGAGGGACAGGGACTACTATGGCTACACCTTC.

The count of this clone is one. This chain links TRBV5-1 with TRBJ1-3, with 7 bases aligning to TRBD1. The CDR3 is made up of 16 amino acids. J was trimmed by 0 bases and V by 4 bases; bases with no gene match: 7. CDR1 and CDR2 (germline): SGHRS, YFSETQ. This chain's CDR3 is CASSPGQASSGNTIYF. DNA of the CDR3: TGCGCCAGCAGCCCCGGACAGGCGAGCTCTGGAAACACCATATATTTT. Supplemented by reference TRBV5-1 and TRBJ1-3, the full variable domain reads KAGVTQTPRYLIKTRGQQVTLSCSPISGHRSVSWYQQTPGQGLQFLFEYFSETQRNKGNFPGRFSGRQFSNSRSEMNVSTLELGDSALYLCASSPGQASSGNTIYFGEGSWLTVV.

V usage is TRBV12-3 or TRBV12-4 and J usage is TRBJ2-3; D call uncertain. The CDR3 loop spans 11 amino acids. The germline V and J ends were trimmed by 3 bases and 8 bases, with 6 bases remaining between them. The CDR3 DNA reads as TGTGCCAGCAGTTTGTCGGGTACGCAGTATTTT. Its protein is CASSLSGTQYF.

This clone was found a few times. This chain links TRBV29-1 with TRBJ2-1; 9 nucleotides agree with TRBD2. Germline V gives CDR1 SQVTM, CDR2 ANQGSEA. Unmatched junction bases numbered 5, after V lost 2 bases and J lost 0 bases. The CDR3 is made up of 16 amino acids. For the CDR3, the DNA is TGCAGCGTTGAATCGCTAGCGGGGTACTCCTACAATGAGCAGTTCTTC. This translates into CSVESLAGYSYNEQFF.

The chain combines TRBV6-5 with TRBJ1-2, with 11 positions matching TRBD1. This CDR3 region has 13 residues. Germline CDR1 MNHEY, CDR2 SVGAGI. With V trimmed by 10 bases and J by 5 bases, 6 bases remained unmatched. This CDR3 reads CATTDRGPYGYTF. In nucleotides, the CDR3 is TGTGCCACAACGGACAGGGGGCCTTATGGCTACACCTTC.

This clone was seen only once. The V call is TRBV29-1, the J call TRBJ1-5; possible D gene TRBD1, 6 bases. V lost 3 bases to trimming and J lost 15 bases, with 15 bases between them. The CDR3 is made up of 11 amino acids. Germline CDR1 is SQVTM and CDR2 is ANQGSEA. CDR3 bases: TGCAGCGTTGAGGGGGCTCCTCTATCGCATTTT. This sequence encodes CSVEGAPLSHF.

V is TRBV13 and J is TRBJ2-1; possible D gene TRBD1, 5 bases. The CDR3 sequence is 16 residues long. The V end lost 5 bases, the J end lost 0 bases, and 14 bases lay between the germline ends. In germline, CDR1 is PRHDT, CDR2 FYEKMQ (reference sequence). Written as DNA, the CDR3 is TGTGCCAGCAGCCTGACAGTTCCAGGCTCCTACAATGAGCAGTTCTTC. Translated, it gives CASSLTVPGSYNEQFF. The complete variable domain, with remaining parts taken from reference TRBV13 and TRBJ2-1, reads AAGVIQSPRHLIKEKRETATLKCYPIPRHDTVYWYQQGPGQDPQFLISFYEKMQSDKGSIPDRFSAQQFSDYHSELNMSSLELGDSALYFCASSLTVPGSYNEQFFGPGTRLTVL.

The rearrangement joins TRBV27 to TRBJ1-2; TRBD1 aligns across 10 bases. Germline-derived CDR1 and CDR2 are MNHEY and SMNVEV (reference sequence). J gave up 8 bases and V 6 bases, and 6 bases lay outside the gene matches. The length of the CDR3 is 13 residues. The chain's CDR3 is CASSLGQGWGYTF. The CDR3 DNA reads as TGTGCCAGCAGCCTGGGACAGGGGTGGGGCTACACCTTC.

The chain recombines TRBV19 with TRBJ1-2; the D is unclear. The CDR3 consists of 13 residues. V was trimmed by 3 bases and J by 7 bases, leaving 12 bases between them. Per the germline V gene, CDR1 is LNHDA and CDR2 is SQIVND (reference sequence). CDR3 sequence: CASSIHGGGGYTF. The CDR3 nucleotides read TGTGCCAGTAGTATTCATGGTGGAGGTGGCTACACCTTC.

The chain employs TRBV3-1 (or the pseudogene TRBV3-2) and TRBJ1-2; D uncertain. The CDR3 runs 11 residues. Germline values: CDR1 LGHDT, CDR2 YNNKEL (reference sequence). The V end lost 1 base, the J end lost 7 bases, and 4 bases lay between the germline ends. The CDR3 bases are TGTGCCAGCAGCCAAGGAGCTGGCTACACCTTC. As protein: CASSQGAGYTF.

The rearrangement joins TRBV19 to TRBJ1-5, with D uncertain. V dropped 6 bases and J dropped 1 base, with 13 bases sitting between them. The germline CDR1 and CDR2 sequences are LNHDA and SQIVND (reference sequence). This CDR3 spans 15 amino acids. The chain's CDR3 is CASRGSVRSNQPQHF. The CDR3 DNA reads as TGTGCCAGTAGGGGTTCAGTCAGGAGCAATCAGCCCCAGCATTTT.

CDR3 nucleotide sequence: TGTGCCAGCAGCTTGGCCGGCCTAGCGGGAACCTACAATGAGCAGTTCTTC. The encoded protein is CASSLAGLAGTYNEQFF. V gene TRBV5-8 combines with J gene TRBJ2-1, with TRBD2 identical over 9 bases. Germline V gene lookup returns CDR1 SGHTS and CDR2 YDEGEE. The CDR3 extends over 17 amino acids. The ends lost 0 bases at V and 2 bases at J; junction bases unmatched: 6.

This clone was observed once. The genes are TRBV7-9 and TRBJ2-2; perhaps TRBD1 as D (6 bases). V shed 5 bases and J shed 1 base, with 14 bases lying between them. Germline V gene data show CDR1 as SEHNR and CDR2 as FQNEAQ (reference sequence). The CDR3 totals 16 residues. The CDR3 coding sequence is TGTGCCAGCAGCCCAAGGGGGTCTCAGAACACCGGGGAGCTGTTTTTT. Its protein product is CASSPRGSQNTGELFF.

This chain uses TRBV27 with TRBJ1-1, with D possibly being TRBD1 (5 bases). There are 15 residues in the CDR3. Trimming took off 6 bases at V and 5 bases at J, with 19 bases between the two ends. Germline lookup yields CDR1 MNHEY and CDR2 SMNVEV (reference sequence). The CDR3 nucleotides read TGTGCCAGCAGGGTCGGCGGACAAGGGGAAACTGAAGCTTTCTTT. It yields the protein CASRVGGQGETEAFF.

The rearrangement links TRBV2 to TRBJ2-3; TRBD2 matches at 9 bases. The junction had 14 bases not matched to a gene; V was cut back by 7 bases and J by 6 bases. Per the germline V gene, CDR1 is SNHLY and CDR2 is FYNNEI. This CDR3 has 16 amino acids. CDR3 bases: TGTGCCAGCATCGAGGAGCGGGGGGCCCCTCTGGATACGCAGTATTTT. Encoded protein: CASIEERGAPLDTQYF.

The chain carries TRBV11-2 and TRBJ2-5; 8 nucleotides agree with TRBD2. The CDR3 runs 16 residues. The germline gives CDR1 SGHAT, CDR2 FQNNGV. After removal of 0 bases from V and 5 bases from J, the junction contained 8 bases not matched to a gene. The CDR3 is CASSLDQGGRFETQYF. In nucleotides, the CDR3 is TGTGCCAGCAGCTTAGATCAGGGCGGGAGGTTCGAGACCCAGTACTTC.

The V call is TRBV12-5, the J call TRBJ1-4; D is perhaps TRBD1 (6 bases). CDR1 and CDR2 from the germline V gene are LGHNT and FRNRAP. Deletions cut 2 bases from V and 9 bases from J, with 10 bases between. The CDR3 runs to 13 residues. The CDR3 spells CASGLTQGQKLFF. CDR3 in DNA: TGTGCTAGTGGTTTGACGCAGGGGCAAAAACTGTTTTTT.

CDR3 amino acids: CASRRGARNSQPQHF. CDR3 nucleotides: TGTGCCAGCCGTAGGGGTGCGCGCAACAGTCAGCCCCAGCATTTT. V usage is TRBV6-5 and J usage is TRBJ1-5; TRBD1 might be the D (5 bases). V was trimmed by 8 bases and J by 6 bases, leaving 20 bases between them. This CDR3 contains 15 residues. CDR1 MNHEY and CDR2 SVGAGI come from the germline V gene.

The chain employs TRBV10-1 and TRBJ2-7; TRBD1 is a possible D gene (5 bases). V was pared by 5 bases and J by 3 bases, with 17 bases between. The germline V gene encodes CDR1 WNHNN and CDR2 SYGVQD (reference sequence). The CDR3 is made up of 15 amino acids. Here the CDR3 DNA reads TGCGCCAGCAGTACCACTACAGTTAGGGGCTACGAGCAGTACTTC. This codes for CASSTTTVRGYEQYF.

The chain joins TRBV15 to TRBJ1-2; 7 nucleotides line up with TRBD1. With 1 base clipped from V and 7 bases from J, the junction kept 6 bases outside the gene matches. CDR3 length: 14 amino acids. Germline-derived CDR1 and CDR2 are LNHNV and YYDKDF (reference sequence). In nucleotides, the CDR3 is TGTGCCACCAGCAGAGGGGACAGTTACGTTGGCTACACCTTC. Translating it yields CATSRGDSYVGYTF.

The V and J genes are TRBV7-3 and TRBJ2-3; TRBD2 agrees at 11 bases. V trimming: 5 bases; J trimming: 4 bases; junction bases outside the gene matches: 8. Germline V gene sequence: CDR1 SGHTA, CDR2 FQGTGA. The CDR3 consists of 16 residues. The CDR3 DNA sequence: TGTGCCAGCAGCGTCACTAGCGGGAGTGGGTCAGATACGCAGTATTTT. Translating it yields CASSVTSGSGSDTQYF.

This clone was recorded once. V and J are TRBV5-1 and TRBJ1-4, with D perhaps matching TRBD1 (6 bases). This CDR3 spans 20 amino acids. V shed 4 bases and J shed 8 bases, with 33 bases lying between them. Germline V lookup: CDR1 SGHRS, CDR2 YFSETQ. CDR3 loop: CASSPSPVRTAAPRGEKLFF. The CDR3 coding sequence is TGCGCCAGCAGCCCATCCCCCGTTCGGACGGCCGCTCCCAGGGGAGAAAAACTGTTTTTT.

The chain joins TRBV27 to TRBJ2-3; 9 nucleotides line up with TRBD1. The CDR3 has 14 amino acids. From germline, CDR1 is MNHEY and CDR2 SMNVEV (reference sequence). The V gene end was trimmed by 5 bases and the J gene end by 4 bases; junction bases not matched to a gene: 4. DNA for the CDR3: TGTGCCAGCAGTAACAGGGGGCGCTCAGATACGCAGTATTTT. It codes for CASSNRGRSDTQYF.

This clone occurred a few times. This chain joins TRBV27 and TRBJ2-5, with 8 bases matching TRBD1. This CDR3 has 14 amino acids. V lost 2 bases and J lost 4; bases outside the gene matches: 3. Germline V gene data show CDR1 as MNHEY and CDR2 as SMNVEV (reference sequence). The CDR3 reads CASSLGTGGETQYF. CDR3 nucleotide sequence: TGTGCCAGCAGTTTAGGAACAGGGGGAGAGACCCAGTACTTC.

The chain links TRBV19 to TRBJ1-1, with 7 bases fitting TRBD1. Germline-derived CDR1 and CDR2 are LNHDA and SQIVND (reference sequence). The CDR3 loop spans 14 amino acids. Trimming removed 4 bases from V and 1 base from J; junction bases left unmatched: 3. In nucleotides, the CDR3 is TGTGCCAGTAGTACAGGACAGGAGAACACTGAAGCTTTCTTT. This encodes CASSTGQENTEAFF.